The 32 T cell receptor beta chains given below trace back to one sample, sequenced in a study of human T cells and chemical hapten exposure. The time point: pre-sensitization, week 0. Treatment denoted: therapeutic diphenylcyclopropenone sensitization with weekly scalp DPC. In TCRdb, the RACE reads were re-called with MiXCR into one record per CDR3 protein. The table records roughly 380,000 distinct CDR3 sequences, around 5.5% of them present only once. Sequenced here: whole blood, sampled in connection with sensitization to the hapten diphenylcyclopropenone (DPC). These receptors were collected from a woman aged 45 to 65 with alopecia areata. Some clones in this sample may be carry-over from other donors' samples.

Ten or more counts support this clonotype. The chain has TRBV11-2 and TRBJ2-3, with 9 nucleotides matching TRBD2. V shed 1 base and J 6 bases; nucleotides not matched to a gene: 8. The CDR3 totals 16 residues. The germline CDR1 and CDR2 sequences are SGHAT and FQNNGV. As DNA, the CDR3 is TGTGCCAGCAGCTTAGGCTTAGCGGGAGTACGGGATACGCAGTATTTT. This sequence encodes CASSLGLAGVRDTQYF.

The chain employs TRBV20-1 and TRBJ2-3; TRBD2 matches 7 bases. Germline CDR1 is DFQATT and CDR2 is SNEGSKA (reference sequence). V lost 6 bases and J lost 0; bases outside the gene matches: 9. The CDR3 consists of 15 residues. For the CDR3, the DNA is TGCAGTGCCATTAGCGGGCTTGCTAGCACAGATACGCAGTATTTT. Its translation is CSAISGLASTDTQYF.

Only a few counts were recorded for this clonotype. The chain employs TRBV7-9 and TRBJ1-1; possibly TRBD1 for D (5 bases). CDR1 SEHNR and CDR2 FQNEAQ come from the germline V gene (reference sequence). Trimming left V 3 bases short and J 4 bases short, with 12 bases between. This CDR3 comprises 14 residues. CDR3 nucleotides: TGTGCCAGCAGCTTCACGGCCGGGGGCACTGAAGCTTTCTTT. Translation: CASSFTAGGTEAFF.

This clonotype has ten or more counts. The chain joins TRBV4-2 to TRBJ1-6; 8 bases fit TRBD1. With 0 bases clipped from V and 6 bases from J, the junction kept 10 bases outside the gene matches. Germline loops: CDR1 LGHNA, CDR2 YNFKEQ. The length of the CDR3 is 18 residues. In nucleotides, the CDR3 is TGTGCCAGCAGCCAAGAAACAGTCCGACAGGGGACTAATTCACCCCTCCACTTT. Its translation: CASSQETVRQGTNSPLHF.

This clonotype was counted many times. DNA for the CDR3: TGCAGCGTTCACCGAAGGCCCCGCGGGGATACGCAGTATTTT. Its protein is CSVHRRPRGDTQYF. This sequence joins TRBV29-1 and TRBJ2-3; the D gene is possibly TRBD2 (5 bases). The CDR3 is 14 residues long. Looked up from germline, CDR1 is SQVTM and CDR2 is ANQGSEA. The V gene lost 5 bases and the J gene lost 6 bases, with 18 bases spanning the gap.

This clonotype was seen repeatedly, ten times or more. Here the CDR3 reads CSARVRVEETQYF. In DNA form, the CDR3 reads TGCAGTGCTAGAGTTCGGGTAGAAGAGACCCAGTACTTC. The V gene is TRBV20-1, the J gene TRBJ2-5; D call uncertain. Germline V gene lookup returns CDR1 DFQATT and CDR2 SNEGSKA (reference sequence). The CDR3 totals 13 residues. Deletions cut 1 base from V and 3 bases from J, with 9 bases between.

This clonotype appeared many times. The chain employs TRBV7-6 and TRBJ1-5, with D hard to call. V shed 1 base and J shed 7 bases, with 8 bases lying between them. The CDR3 spans 13 residues. Per germline, CDR1 SGHVS and CDR2 FNYEAQ. The DNA of the CDR3 is TGTGCCAGCAGCTTAGGAAACGGCCAGCCCCAGCATTTT. Protein: CASSLGNGQPQHF.

CDR3 sequence reads: CSAQRSGRSTDTQYF. The CDR3 coding sequence is TGCAGTGCTCAGAGGTCCGGACGAAGCACAGATACGCAGTATTTT. This chain connects TRBV20-1 to TRBJ2-3; D not resolved. Trimming shortened V by 5 bases and J by 0 bases, and 15 bases separated the two germline ends. The CDR3 runs to 15 residues. The V gene's germline CDR1 is DFQATT and CDR2 SNEGSKA (reference sequence).

This clonotype was detected ten times or more. This chain connects TRBV24-1 to TRBJ2-7; 9 bases are shared with TRBD2. Germline V gene lookup returns CDR1 KGHDR and CDR2 SFDVKD. CDR3 length: 16 amino acids. Trimming at V came to 0 bases and at J to 1 base, leaving 3 bases not matched to a gene. CDR3 bases: TGTGCCACCAGTGATTTGCTTCTAGCGGGGTCCTACGAGCAGTACTTC. Translating gives CATSDLLLAGSYEQYF.

This clonotype was seen ten or more times. This chain joins TRBV12-3 or TRBV12-4 and TRBJ2-7; D is perhaps TRBD1 (6 bases). This CDR3 has 14 amino acids. The V end was cut by 2 bases, the J end by 6 bases, with 14 bases between. The DNA for the CDR3 is TGTGCCAGCAGTTTAAGTCAGGGGCTCGGCGAGCAGTACTTC. Translated: CASSLSQGLGEQYF.

The table lists this clonotype with many counts. V and J are TRBV6-1 and TRBJ2-1; no reliable D call. Per the germline V gene, CDR1 is MNHNS and CDR2 is SASEGT. The CDR3 extends over 16 amino acids. Trimming removed 4 bases from V and 0 bases from J, with 13 bases in between. The CDR3 reads CASSAPTLLSYNEQFF. The CDR3 DNA is TGTGCCAGCAGTGCCCCAACACTCCTCTCCTACAATGAGCAGTTCTTC.

This clonotype has a count of ten or more. This chain joins TRBV5-6 and TRBJ2-4, with a possible D match to TRBD1 (5 bases). CDR3 length: 14 residues. Germline V gene sequence: CDR1 SGHDT, CDR2 YYEEEE. V dropped 6 bases and J dropped 4 bases, with 14 bases sitting between them. CDR3 DNA: TGTGCCAGCACCCTTTTGACAGAGAAAAACATTCAGTACTTC. This sequence encodes CASTLLTEKNIQYF.

The chain recombines TRBV7-9 with TRBJ1-5, with D tentatively TRBD1 (6 bases). CDR1 is SEHNR and CDR2 is FQNEAQ in the germline V gene (reference sequence). The length of the CDR3 is 16 residues. V lost 2 bases and J 6 bases, leaving 17 bases between the germline ends. The CDR3 DNA follows: TGTGCCAGCAGCTTAAGTCTGGGGGGGGCAGGTCAGCCCCAGCATTTT. Amino acid sequence: CASSLSLGGAGQPQHF.

This clonotype appeared many times. The chain carries TRBV2 and TRBJ2-2; D gene unclear. Trimming cost V 4 bases and J 3 bases, with 9 bases left between them. CDR1 SNHLY and CDR2 FYNNEI come from the germline V gene. The CDR3 has 14 residues. CDR3 DNA: TGTGCCAGCAGTGGTAAATGGGACACCGGGGAGCTGTTTTTT. It yields the protein CASSGKWDTGELFF.

This clonotype turned up a few times. V and J are TRBV28 and TRBJ2-5; TRBD2 aligns across 9 bases. The CDR3 loop spans 15 amino acids. The V gene end was trimmed by 6 bases and the J gene end by 2 bases; junction bases not matched to a gene: 7. Germline V lookup: CDR1 MDHEN, CDR2 SYDVKM. The CDR3 coding sequence is TGTGCCAGCAGCCCACTAGCGGGTTCACAAGAGACCCAGTACTTC. This codes for CASSPLAGSQETQYF.

This clonotype was detected many times. The chain combines TRBV4-3 with TRBJ1-6, with TRBD1 matching over 10 bases. The V and J ends lost 4 bases and 7 bases, in that order; junction bases with no gene match: 4. Germline V lookup: CDR1 LGHNA, CDR2 YSLEER. The CDR3 consists of 15 residues. The CDR3 nucleotides read TGCGCCAGCAGCCGCGGACAGGGGGGGAATTCACCCCTCCACTTT. This codes for CASSRGQGGNSPLHF.

The CDR3 sequence: CASSQAGPQSGYGYTF. CDR3 bases: TGCGCCAGCAGCCAAGCGGGACCCCAGAGCGGTTATGGCTACACCTTC. The chain recombines TRBV4-3 with TRBJ1-2; a possible D gene is TRBD1 (5 bases). The V gene's germline CDR1 is LGHNA and CDR2 YSLEER. The CDR3 contains 16 residues. Trimming removed 1 base at V and 5 bases at J, with 17 bases between.

The V and J genes are TRBV6-2 or TRBV6-3 and TRBJ2-5; unclear D gene. The germline V and J ends were trimmed by 10 bases and 1 base, with 10 bases remaining between them. Germline V gene sequence: CDR1 MNHEY, CDR2 SVGEGT. There are 12 residues in the CDR3. The CDR3 spells CATRHFQETQYF. CDR3 DNA: TGTGCCACCAGACACTTCCAAGAGACCCAGTACTTC.

V and J are TRBV6-5 and TRBJ1-5, with 7 bases matching TRBD1. The length of the CDR3 is 16 residues. J was trimmed by 2 bases and V by 2 bases; bases with no gene match: 6. The V gene's germline CDR1 is MNHEY and CDR2 SVGAGI. CDR3 nucleotides: TGTGCCAGCAGTTACCAGAGAGGGGGCGGCAATCAGCCCCAGCATTTT. Its protein is CASSYQRGGGNQPQHF.

This clonotype was recorded at least ten times. The V call is TRBV30, the J call TRBJ2-1; TRBD2 agrees at 14 bases. The J segment lost 12 bases and the V segment lost 1 base, leaving 5 bases of the junction unmatched. CDR1 GTSNPN and CDR2 SVGIG come from the germline V gene (reference sequence). The CDR3 has 14 amino acids. The CDR3 sequence is CAWSEGLAGVMQFF. The CDR3 DNA reads TGTGCCTGGAGTGAGGGACTAGCGGGAGTGATGCAGTTCTTC.

This clonotype was observed a handful of times. This chain links TRBV5-4 with TRBJ2-3, with TRBD1 identical over 9 bases. Germline V gene data show CDR1 as SGHNT and CDR2 as YYREEE (reference sequence). The CDR3 totals 16 residues. V dropped 4 bases and J dropped 1; count of bases not matched to a gene: 7. The CDR3 spells CASSPKTGGGTDTQYF. DNA for the CDR3: TGTGCCAGCAGCCCCAAGACAGGGGGTGGCACAGATACGCAGTATTTT. Using reference TRBV5-4 and TRBJ2-3 for the parts outside the CDR3, the full variable domain is ETGVTQSPTHLIKTRGQQVTLRCSSQSGHNTVSWYQQALGQGPQFIFQYYREEENGRGNFPPRFSGLQFPNYSSELNVNALELDDSALYLCASSPKTGGGTDTQYFGPGTRLTVL.

DNA of the CDR3: TGCGCCAGCAGCCAAGCACACGGACAGCCCATCTACACCTTC. This gives the protein CASSQAHGQPIYTF. The rearrangement joins TRBV4-1 to TRBJ1-2; maybe TRBD1 (6 bases). Germline V CDR1 and CDR2: MGHRA, YSYEKL. The CDR3 has 14 residues. The germline V and J ends were trimmed by 1 base and 10 bases, with 16 bases remaining between them.

This clonotype appeared many times. This chain joins TRBV28 and TRBJ1-1, with D possibly matching TRBD1 (6 bases). From germline, CDR1 is MDHEN and CDR2 SYDVKM. V shed 6 bases and J shed 7 bases, with 15 bases lying between them. The CDR3 spans 13 residues. DNA of the CDR3: TGTGCCAGCAGCTCTGTTAACAGGGATGAAGCTTTCTTT. Translating gives CASSSVNRDEAFF.

J is TRBJ1-2 and V is TRBV29-1, with a weak D call TRBD1 (6 bases). The CDR3 spans 16 residues. The V gene lost 7 bases and the J gene lost 12 bases, with 33 bases spanning the gap. CDR1 is SQVTM and CDR2 is ANQGSEA in the germline V gene. The CDR3 loop reads CSAEGGRGRSRGGHTF. Written as DNA, the CDR3 is TGCAGCGCCGAGGGGGGCAGGGGCCGCAGTCGGGGAGGCCACACCTTC.

The chain combines TRBV7-9 with TRBJ1-1; D possibly corresponds to TRBD1 (5 bases). Per the germline V gene, CDR1 is SEHNR and CDR2 is FQNEAQ (reference sequence). The CDR3 loop spans 14 amino acids. Between the trimmed V and J ends, which lost 10 bases and 7 bases, there was a span of 22 bases. For the CDR3, the DNA is TGTGCCATCCTTTGGGGGGAAGAGGGCATTGAAGCTTTCTTT. This sequence encodes CAILWGEEGIEAFF.

This clonotype appeared a few times. The J gene is TRBJ1-2, the V gene TRBV3-1, with D perhaps TRBD1 (6 bases). The CDR3 extends over 16 amino acids. Trimming took off 4 bases at V and 4 bases at J, with 19 bases between the two ends. Germline lookup yields CDR1 LGHDT and CDR2 YNNKEL (reference sequence). The CDR3 loop is CASSRADYRDPYGYTF. CDR3 DNA sequence: TGTGCCAGCAGCCGAGCGGACTACAGGGACCCCTATGGCTACACCTTC.

Only a few counts were recorded for this clonotype. J is TRBJ1-1 and V is TRBV29-1, with TRBD1 identical over 7 bases. Trimming cost V 6 bases and J 0 bases; bases outside gene matches: 4. CDR3 length equals 13 residues. Germline V lookup: CDR1 SQVTM, CDR2 ANQGSEA. CDR3 region: CSVGGQLNTEAFF. Here the CDR3 DNA reads TGCAGCGTGGGGGGACAGTTGAACACTGAAGCTTTCTTT.

This clonotype appeared a few times. For the CDR3, the DNA is TGTGCCAGCAGCCAAGATAGAACAGCGAACACCGGGGAGCTGTTTTTT. It yields the protein CASSQDRTANTGELFF. The rearrangement uses TRBV3-1 and TRBJ2-2, with unresolved D. The CDR3 is made up of 16 amino acids. Germline assignment: CDR1 LGHDT and CDR2 YNNKEL (reference sequence). Between the trimmed V and J ends, which lost 0 bases and 0 bases, there was a span of 8 bases.

This clonotype was counted a few times. The chain is built from TRBV7-9 and TRBJ2-2; D not resolved. The V gene lost 11 bases and the J gene lost 0 bases, with 13 bases spanning the gap. The CDR3 is 14 amino acids. Germline V CDR1 and CDR2: SEHNR, FQNEAQ (reference sequence). CDR3 sequence reads: CAPTGLANTGELFF. DNA of the CDR3: TGTGCCCCCACCGGGCTAGCGAACACCGGGGAGCTGTTTTTT.

This clonotype has a handful of counts. J is TRBJ2-3 and V is TRBV6-2 or TRBV6-3; D gene uncertain. Germline CDR1 MNHEY, CDR2 SVGEGT. The V gene lost 10 bases and the J gene lost 3 bases, with 8 bases spanning the gap. This CDR3 has 11 residues. CDR3 loop: CATGPTDTQYF. In DNA, the CDR3 is TGTGCCACTGGGCCAACAGATACGCAGTATTTT.

The V gene is TRBV9, the J gene TRBJ2-3; D might be TRBD1 or TRBD2, each matching 6 bases. Germline lookup yields CDR1 SGDLS and CDR2 YYNGEE. V dropped 7 bases and J dropped 1 base, with 13 bases sitting between them. The CDR3 totals 14 residues. This chain's CDR3 is CASDRGRGTDTQYF. CDR3 coding DNA: TGTGCCAGCGATCGGGGGCGAGGCACAGATACGCAGTATTTT.

This chain joins TRBV7-9 and TRBJ2-3, with 12 bases matching TRBD2. Germline V gives CDR1 SEHNR, CDR2 FQNEAQ (reference sequence). This CDR3 region has 15 residues. Trimming cost V 5 bases and J 3 bases; bases outside gene matches: 3. CDR3 residues: CASSPSGRATDTQYF. The CDR3 DNA sequence: TGTGCCAGCAGCCCTAGCGGGAGGGCTACAGATACGCAGTATTTT.